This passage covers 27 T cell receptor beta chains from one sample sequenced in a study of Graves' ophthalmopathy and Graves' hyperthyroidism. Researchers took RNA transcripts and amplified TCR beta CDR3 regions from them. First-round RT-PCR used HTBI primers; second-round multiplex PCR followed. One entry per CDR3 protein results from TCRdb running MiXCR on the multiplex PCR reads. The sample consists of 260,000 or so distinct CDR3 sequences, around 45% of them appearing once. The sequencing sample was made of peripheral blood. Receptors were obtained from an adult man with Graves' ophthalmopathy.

CDR3 DNA: TGTGCCAGTAGCACGAACAGGGGTCGAGGCACTGAAGCTTTCTTT. Encoded protein: CASSTNRGRGTEAFF. The chain combines TRBV19 with TRBJ1-1; 7 bases match TRBD1. CDR3 length equals 15 residues. The V gene's germline CDR1 is LNHDA and CDR2 SQIVND (reference sequence). V was clipped by 6 bases and J by 4 bases; unmatched bases: 11.

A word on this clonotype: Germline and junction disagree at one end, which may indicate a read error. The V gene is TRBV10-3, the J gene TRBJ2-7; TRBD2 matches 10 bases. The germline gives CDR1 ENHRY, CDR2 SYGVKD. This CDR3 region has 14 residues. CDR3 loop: CASSRLAGSYEQYF. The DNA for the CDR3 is TGTGCCAGCAGTAGACTAGCGGGTTCCTACGAGCAGTACTTC.

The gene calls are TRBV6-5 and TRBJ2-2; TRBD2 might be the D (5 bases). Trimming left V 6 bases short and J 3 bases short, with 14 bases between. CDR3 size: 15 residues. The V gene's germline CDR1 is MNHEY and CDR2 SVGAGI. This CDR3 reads CASRDSAGDTGELFF. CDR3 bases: TGTGCCAGCAGGGATAGCGCGGGCGACACCGGGGAGCTGTTTTTT.

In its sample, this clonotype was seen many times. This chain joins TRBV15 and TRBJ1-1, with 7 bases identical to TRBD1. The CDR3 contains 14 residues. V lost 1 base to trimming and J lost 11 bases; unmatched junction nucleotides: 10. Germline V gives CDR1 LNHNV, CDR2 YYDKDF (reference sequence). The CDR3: CATSRVQGHLMAFF. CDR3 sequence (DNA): TGTGCCACCAGCAGAGTACAGGGGCACCTGATGGCTTTCTTT.

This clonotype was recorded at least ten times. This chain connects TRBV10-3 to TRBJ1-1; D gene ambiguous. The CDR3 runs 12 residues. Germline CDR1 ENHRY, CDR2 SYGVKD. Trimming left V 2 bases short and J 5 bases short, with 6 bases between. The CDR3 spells CAISEPPTEAFF. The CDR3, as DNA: TGTGCCATCAGTGAGCCCCCAACTGAAGCTTTCTTT.

Here the CDR3 DNA reads TGTGCCAGCAGACAAGACACCGAAGAGACCCAGTACTTC. Its protein product is CASRQDTEETQYF. V is TRBV7-8 and J is TRBJ2-5; D is ambiguous. Germline V gene sequence: CDR1 SGHVS, CDR2 FQNEAQ. The CDR3 loop spans 13 amino acids. V shed 6 bases and J shed 3 bases, with 11 bases lying between them.

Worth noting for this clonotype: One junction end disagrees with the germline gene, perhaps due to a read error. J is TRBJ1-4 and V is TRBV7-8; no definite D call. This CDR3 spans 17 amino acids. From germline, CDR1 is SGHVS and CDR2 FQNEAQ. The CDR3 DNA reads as TGTGCCAGCAGCTTAGAGGTTCACTTCGCAACTAGTGAAAAACTGTTTTTT. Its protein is CASSLEVHFATSEKLFF.

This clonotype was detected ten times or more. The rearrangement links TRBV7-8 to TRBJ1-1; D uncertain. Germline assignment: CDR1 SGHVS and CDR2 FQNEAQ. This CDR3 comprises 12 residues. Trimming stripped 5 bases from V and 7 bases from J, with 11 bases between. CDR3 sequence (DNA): TGTGCCAGCAGCCACTCCCGATTTGAAGCTTTCTTT. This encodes CASSHSRFEAFF.

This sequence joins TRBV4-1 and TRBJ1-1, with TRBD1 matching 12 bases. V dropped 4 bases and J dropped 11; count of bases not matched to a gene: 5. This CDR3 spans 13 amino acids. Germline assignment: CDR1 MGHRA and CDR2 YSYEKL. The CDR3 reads CASSLAGQGAAFF. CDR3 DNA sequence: TGCGCCAGCAGCCTAGCGGGACAGGGGGCGGCTTTCTTT.

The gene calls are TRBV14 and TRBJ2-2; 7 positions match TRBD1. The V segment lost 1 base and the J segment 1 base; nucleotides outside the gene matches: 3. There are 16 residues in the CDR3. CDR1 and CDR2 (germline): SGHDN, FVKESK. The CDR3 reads CASSQVRGRNTGELFF. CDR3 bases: TGTGCCAGCAGCCAAGTCAGGGGGAGGAACACCGGGGAGCTGTTTTTT.

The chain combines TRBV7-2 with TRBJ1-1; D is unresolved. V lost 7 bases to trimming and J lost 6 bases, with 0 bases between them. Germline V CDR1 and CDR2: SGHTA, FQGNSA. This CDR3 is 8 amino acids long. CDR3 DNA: TGTGCCAGCACTGAAGCTTTCTTT. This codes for CASTEAFF.

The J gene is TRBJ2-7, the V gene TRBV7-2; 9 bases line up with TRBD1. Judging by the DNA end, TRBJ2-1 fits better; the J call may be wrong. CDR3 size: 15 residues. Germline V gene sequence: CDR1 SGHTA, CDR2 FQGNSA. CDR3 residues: CASSPPLPTGGEQFF. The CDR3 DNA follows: TGTGCCAGCTCACCGCCGTTGCCGACAGGGGGTGAGCAGTTCTTC.

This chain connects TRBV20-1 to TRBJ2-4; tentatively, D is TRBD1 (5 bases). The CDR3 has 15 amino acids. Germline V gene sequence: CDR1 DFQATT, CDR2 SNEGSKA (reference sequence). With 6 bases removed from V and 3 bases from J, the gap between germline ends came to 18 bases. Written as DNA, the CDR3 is TGCAGTGCCGAAGACAGATACGAGGTCAAAAACATTCAGTACTTC. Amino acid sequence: CSAEDRYEVKNIQYF.

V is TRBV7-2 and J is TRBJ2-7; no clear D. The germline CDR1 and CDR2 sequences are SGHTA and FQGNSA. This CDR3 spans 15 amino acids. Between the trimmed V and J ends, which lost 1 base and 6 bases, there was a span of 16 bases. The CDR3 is CASSLEMQRSSEQYF. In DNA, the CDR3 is TGTGCCAGCAGCTTAGAAATGCAAAGGAGCTCCGAGCAGTACTTC.

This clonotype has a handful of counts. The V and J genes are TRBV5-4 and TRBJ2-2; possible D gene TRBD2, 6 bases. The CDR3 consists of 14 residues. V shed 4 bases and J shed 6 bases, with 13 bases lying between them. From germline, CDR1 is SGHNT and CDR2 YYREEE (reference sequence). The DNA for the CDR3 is TGTGCCAGCAGCCAGTGGGGGGAATCCGGGGAGCTGTTTTTT. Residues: CASSQWGESGELFF.

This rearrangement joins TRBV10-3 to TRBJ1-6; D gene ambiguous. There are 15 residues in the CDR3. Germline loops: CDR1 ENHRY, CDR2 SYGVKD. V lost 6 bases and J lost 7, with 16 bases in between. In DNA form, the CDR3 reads TGTGCCATCAGGGACCTCCGGATTGGGAATTCACCCCTCCACTTT. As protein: CAIRDLRIGNSPLHF.

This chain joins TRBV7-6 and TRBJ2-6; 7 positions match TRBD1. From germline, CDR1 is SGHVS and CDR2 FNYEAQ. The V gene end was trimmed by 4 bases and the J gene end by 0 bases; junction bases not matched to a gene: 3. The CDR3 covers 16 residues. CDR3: CASSSGQTSGANVLTF. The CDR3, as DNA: TGTGCCAGCAGCTCGGGACAGACCTCTGGGGCCAACGTCCTGACTTTC.

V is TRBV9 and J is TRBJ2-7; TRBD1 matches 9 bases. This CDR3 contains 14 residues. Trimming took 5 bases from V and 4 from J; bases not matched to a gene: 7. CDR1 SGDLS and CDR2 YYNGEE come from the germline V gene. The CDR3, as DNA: TGTGCCAGCAGTTATCGAGGACAGGGGTACGAGCAGTACTTC. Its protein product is CASSYRGQGYEQYF.

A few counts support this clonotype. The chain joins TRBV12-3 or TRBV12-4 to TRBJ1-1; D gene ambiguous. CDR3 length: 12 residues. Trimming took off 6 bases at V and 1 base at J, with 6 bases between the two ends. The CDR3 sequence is CASRTRNTEAFF. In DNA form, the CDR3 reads TGTGCCAGCAGAACTCGGAACACTGAAGCTTTCTTT.

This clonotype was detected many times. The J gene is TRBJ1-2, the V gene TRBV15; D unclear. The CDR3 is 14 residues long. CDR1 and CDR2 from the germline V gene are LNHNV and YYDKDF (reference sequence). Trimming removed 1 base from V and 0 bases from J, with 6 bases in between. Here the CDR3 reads CATSRGRTNYGYTF. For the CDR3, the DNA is TGTGCCACCAGCAGAGGTCGGACTAACTATGGCTACACCTTC.

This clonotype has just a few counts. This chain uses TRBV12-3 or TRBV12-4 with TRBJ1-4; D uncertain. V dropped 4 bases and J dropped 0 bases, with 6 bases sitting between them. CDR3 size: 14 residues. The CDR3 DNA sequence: TGTGCCAGCAGTTCCGGGTCAACTAATGAAAAACTGTTTTTT. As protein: CASSSGSTNEKLFF.

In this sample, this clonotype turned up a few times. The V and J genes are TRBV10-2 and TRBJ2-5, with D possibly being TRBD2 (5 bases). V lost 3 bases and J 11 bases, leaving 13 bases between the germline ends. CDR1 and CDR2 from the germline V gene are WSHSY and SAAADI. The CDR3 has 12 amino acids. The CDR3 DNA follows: TGCGCCAGCAGTGAAATTGGAGGTCCTCAGTACTTC. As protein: CASSEIGGPQYF.

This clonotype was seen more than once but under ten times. CDR3 DNA sequence: TGTGCCAGCAGCTCAAGACGCTACGAGCAGTACTTC. This gives the protein CASSSRRYEQYF. The chain carries TRBV11-2 and TRBJ2-7; D ambiguous. With 4 bases removed from V and 3 bases from J, the gap between germline ends came to 7 bases. Germline CDR1 is SGHAT and CDR2 is FQNNGV. This CDR3 comprises 12 residues.

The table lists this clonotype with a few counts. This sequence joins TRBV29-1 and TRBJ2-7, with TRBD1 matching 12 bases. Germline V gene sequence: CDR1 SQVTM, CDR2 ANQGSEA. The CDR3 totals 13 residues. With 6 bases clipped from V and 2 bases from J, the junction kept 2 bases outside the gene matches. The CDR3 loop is CSVRDRGPYEQYF. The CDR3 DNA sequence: TGCAGCGTCCGGGACAGGGGGCCCTACGAGCAGTACTTC.

In DNA form, the CDR3 reads TGTGCCAGCAGCTTGGTTGGGACAAGACTGAGGAACACTGAAGCTTTCTTT. This translates into CASSLVGTRLRNTEAFF. The chain employs TRBV7-8 and TRBJ1-1; TRBD1 might be the D (6 bases). The CDR3 totals 17 residues. Trimming took off 3 bases at V and 1 base at J, with 18 bases between the two ends. CDR1 SGHVS and CDR2 FQNEAQ come from the germline V gene. The whole variable domain, remainder taken from reference TRBV7-8 and TRBJ1-1, is GAGVSQSPRYKVAKRGQDVALRCDPISGHVSLFWYQQALGQGPEFLTYFQNEAQLDKSGLPSDRFFAERPEGSVSTLKIQRTQQEDSAVYLCASSLVGTRLRNTEAFFGQGTRLTVV.

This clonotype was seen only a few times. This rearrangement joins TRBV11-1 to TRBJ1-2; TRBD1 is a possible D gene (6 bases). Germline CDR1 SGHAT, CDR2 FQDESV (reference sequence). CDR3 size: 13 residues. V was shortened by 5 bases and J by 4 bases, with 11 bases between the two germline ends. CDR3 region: CASSEQGSYGYTF. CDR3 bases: TGTGCCAGCAGCGAACAGGGTTCCTATGGCTACACCTTC.

CDR3 DNA: TGTGCCAGCAACTTCGGGGCGCGCACTGAAGCTTTCTTT. It specifies CASNFGARTEAFF. The chain joins TRBV12-3 or TRBV12-4 to TRBJ1-1, with D possibly TRBD1 on 5 matching bases. The CDR3 spans 13 residues. The ends were cut back, 7 bases at V and 4 bases at J, with 13 bases in the middle.